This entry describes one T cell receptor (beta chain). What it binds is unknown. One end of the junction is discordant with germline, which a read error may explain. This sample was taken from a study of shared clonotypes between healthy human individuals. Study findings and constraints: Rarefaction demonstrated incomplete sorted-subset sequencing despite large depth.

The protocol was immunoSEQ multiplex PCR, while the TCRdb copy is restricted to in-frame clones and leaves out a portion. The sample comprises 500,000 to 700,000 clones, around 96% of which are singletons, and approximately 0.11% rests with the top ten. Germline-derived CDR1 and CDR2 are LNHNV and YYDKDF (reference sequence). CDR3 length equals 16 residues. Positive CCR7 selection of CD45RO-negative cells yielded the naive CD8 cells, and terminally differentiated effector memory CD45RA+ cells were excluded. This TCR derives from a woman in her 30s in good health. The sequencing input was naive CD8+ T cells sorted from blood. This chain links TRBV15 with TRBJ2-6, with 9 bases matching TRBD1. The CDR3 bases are TGTGCCACCAGCGGAGACAGGGGGTATGGGGCCAACGTCCTGACTTTC. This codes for CATSGDRGYGANVLTF.